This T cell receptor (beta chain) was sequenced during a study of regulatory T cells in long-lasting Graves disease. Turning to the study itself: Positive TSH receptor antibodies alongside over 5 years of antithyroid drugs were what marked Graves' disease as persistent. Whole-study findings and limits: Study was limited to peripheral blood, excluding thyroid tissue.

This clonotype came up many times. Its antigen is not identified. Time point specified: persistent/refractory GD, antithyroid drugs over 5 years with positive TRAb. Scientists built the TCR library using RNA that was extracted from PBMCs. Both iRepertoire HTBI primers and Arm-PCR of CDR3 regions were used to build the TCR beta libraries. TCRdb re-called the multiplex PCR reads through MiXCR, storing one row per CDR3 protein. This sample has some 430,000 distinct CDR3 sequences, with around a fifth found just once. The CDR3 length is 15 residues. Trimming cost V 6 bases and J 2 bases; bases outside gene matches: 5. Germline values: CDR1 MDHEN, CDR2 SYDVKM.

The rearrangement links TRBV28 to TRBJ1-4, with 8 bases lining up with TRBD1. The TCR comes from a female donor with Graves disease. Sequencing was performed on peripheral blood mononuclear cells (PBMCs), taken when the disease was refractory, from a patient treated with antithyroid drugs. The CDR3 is CASRPGQGTNEKLFF. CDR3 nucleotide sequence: TGTGCCAGCAGACCCGGACAGGGCACTAATGAAAAACTGTTTTTT.